The 9 T cell receptor beta chains in this list originate from one sample, sequenced in a study of CD8+ T cells in alopecia areata. The sequencing template was cDNA reverse transcribed from extracted RNA. Sequencing used immunoSEQ multiplex PCR; TCRdb keeps in-frame clones, though not all of them. The table includes around 160,000 clones, 80% to 90% detected once. The material was CD8+ T cells sorted from blood, obtained at week 0. The receptors stem from a human donor with alopecia areata.

The J gene is TRBJ1-3, the V gene TRBV29-1; D call uncertain. The V gene lost 3 bases and the J gene lost 4 bases, with 13 bases spanning the gap. In germline, CDR1 is SQVTM, CDR2 ANQGSEA. The CDR3 has 14 residues. The CDR3: CSVESGGYGNTIYF. DNA of the CDR3: TGCAGCGTTGAGTCGGGAGGTTACGGAAACACCATATATTTT. The complete variable domain, with remaining parts taken from reference TRBV29-1 and TRBJ1-3, reads SAVISQKPSRDICQRGTSLTIQCQVDSQVTMMFWYRQQPGQSLTLIATANQGSEATYESGFVIDKFPISRPNLTFSTLTVSNMSPEDSSIYLCSVESGGYGNTIYFGEGSWLTVV.

The chain uses TRBV5-4 and TRBJ2-3, with 10 bases that match TRBD2. V lost 5 bases, J lost 4 bases, and 7 bases stayed unmatched. Germline V gene sequence: CDR1 SGHNT, CDR2 YYREEE (reference sequence). This CDR3 has 15 amino acids. In DNA, the CDR3 is TGTGCCAGCAGGTCGAGCGGGGGGGCCCCAGATACGCAGTATTTT. Translation gives CASRSSGGAPDTQYF.

This clone was seen only once. This chain links TRBV25-1 with TRBJ2-7, with 9 bases lining up with TRBD1. Germline lookup yields CDR1 MGHDK and CDR2 SYGVNS. The CDR3 sequence is 14 residues long. The junction had 10 bases not matched to a gene; V was cut back by 6 bases and J by 7 bases. The CDR3 region is CASSVGQGPWEQYF. The CDR3 DNA reads TGTGCCAGCAGCGTGGGACAGGGTCCGTGGGAGCAGTACTTC.

The genes are TRBV28 and TRBJ2-2, with 7 nucleotides matching TRBD1. This CDR3 is 17 amino acids long. Per the germline V gene, CDR1 is MDHEN and CDR2 is SYDVKM. J was trimmed by 5 bases and V by 0 bases; bases with no gene match: 9. CDR3 region: CASSLWDETGQTGELFF. DNA of the CDR3: TGTGCCAGCAGTTTATGGGACGAAACGGGACAGACCGGGGAGCTGTTTTTT. The full variable domain, with the rest looked up from reference TRBV28 and TRBJ2-2, is DVKVTQSSRYLVKRTGEKVFLECVQDMDHENMFWYRQDPGLGLRLIYFSYDVKMKEKGDIPEGYSVSREKKERFSLILESASTNQTSMYLCASSLWDETGQTGELFFGEGSRLTVL.

This clone has only one observation. The chain joins TRBV29-1 to TRBJ1-2, with D uncertain. V gave up 4 bases and J gave up 6 bases, with 12 bases separating them. Germline V lookup: CDR1 SQVTM, CDR2 ANQGSEA. The CDR3 extends over 12 amino acids. CDR3 sequence (DNA): TGCAGCGTTGTCCAGGCCCAGGATGGCTACACCTTC. Translated, it gives CSVVQAQDGYTF.

The CDR3 coding sequence is TGTGCCAGCAGCTCTCCAGGGGAGGTTACAGATACGCAGTATTTT. As protein: CASSSPGEVTDTQYF. This sequence joins TRBV7-8 and TRBJ2-3, with D perhaps matching TRBD1 or TRBD2 (6 bases each). In germline, CDR1 is SGHVS, CDR2 FQNEAQ. V was cut by 4 bases and J by 3 bases, with 14 bases left in between. The CDR3 consists of 15 residues.

The chain is built from TRBV4-1 and TRBJ1-1; no firm D call. V was trimmed by 0 bases and J by 7 bases, leaving 9 bases between them. Germline-derived CDR1 and CDR2 are MGHRA and YSYEKL. The CDR3 is 13 amino acids. The CDR3 DNA reads as TGCGCCAGCAGCCAAGATGAAAGCAGTGAAGCTTTCTTT. Translation: CASSQDESSEAFF.

This clone was seen only once. The CDR3 loop is CASQPGVYEQYF. The CDR3 region has the DNA TGTGCCAGCCAGCCGGGGGTCTACGAGCAGTACTTC. The chain has TRBV2 and TRBJ2-7; D possibly corresponds to TRBD2 (6 bases). V lost 8 bases and J lost 3, with 11 bases in between. The germline V gene encodes CDR1 SNHLY and CDR2 FYNNEI. The CDR3 length is 12 residues. The whole variable domain, remainder taken from reference TRBV2 and TRBJ2-7, is EPEVTQTPSHQVTQMGQEVILRCVPISNHLYFYWYRQILGQKVEFLVSFYNNEISEKSEIFDDQFSVERPDGSNFTLKIRSTKLEDSAMYFCASQPGVYEQYFGPGTRLTVT.

This chain uses TRBV7-6 with TRBJ2-5; D perhaps matches TRBD1 (6 bases). The CDR3 has 15 amino acids. Germline assignment: CDR1 SGHVS and CDR2 FNYEAQ. The V end lost 2 bases, the J end lost 4 bases, and 14 bases lay between the germline ends. The DNA for the CDR3 is TGTGCCAGCAGCTTATCGGGCAGAGGGGGAGAGACCCAGTACTTC. Translating it yields CASSLSGRGGETQYF.